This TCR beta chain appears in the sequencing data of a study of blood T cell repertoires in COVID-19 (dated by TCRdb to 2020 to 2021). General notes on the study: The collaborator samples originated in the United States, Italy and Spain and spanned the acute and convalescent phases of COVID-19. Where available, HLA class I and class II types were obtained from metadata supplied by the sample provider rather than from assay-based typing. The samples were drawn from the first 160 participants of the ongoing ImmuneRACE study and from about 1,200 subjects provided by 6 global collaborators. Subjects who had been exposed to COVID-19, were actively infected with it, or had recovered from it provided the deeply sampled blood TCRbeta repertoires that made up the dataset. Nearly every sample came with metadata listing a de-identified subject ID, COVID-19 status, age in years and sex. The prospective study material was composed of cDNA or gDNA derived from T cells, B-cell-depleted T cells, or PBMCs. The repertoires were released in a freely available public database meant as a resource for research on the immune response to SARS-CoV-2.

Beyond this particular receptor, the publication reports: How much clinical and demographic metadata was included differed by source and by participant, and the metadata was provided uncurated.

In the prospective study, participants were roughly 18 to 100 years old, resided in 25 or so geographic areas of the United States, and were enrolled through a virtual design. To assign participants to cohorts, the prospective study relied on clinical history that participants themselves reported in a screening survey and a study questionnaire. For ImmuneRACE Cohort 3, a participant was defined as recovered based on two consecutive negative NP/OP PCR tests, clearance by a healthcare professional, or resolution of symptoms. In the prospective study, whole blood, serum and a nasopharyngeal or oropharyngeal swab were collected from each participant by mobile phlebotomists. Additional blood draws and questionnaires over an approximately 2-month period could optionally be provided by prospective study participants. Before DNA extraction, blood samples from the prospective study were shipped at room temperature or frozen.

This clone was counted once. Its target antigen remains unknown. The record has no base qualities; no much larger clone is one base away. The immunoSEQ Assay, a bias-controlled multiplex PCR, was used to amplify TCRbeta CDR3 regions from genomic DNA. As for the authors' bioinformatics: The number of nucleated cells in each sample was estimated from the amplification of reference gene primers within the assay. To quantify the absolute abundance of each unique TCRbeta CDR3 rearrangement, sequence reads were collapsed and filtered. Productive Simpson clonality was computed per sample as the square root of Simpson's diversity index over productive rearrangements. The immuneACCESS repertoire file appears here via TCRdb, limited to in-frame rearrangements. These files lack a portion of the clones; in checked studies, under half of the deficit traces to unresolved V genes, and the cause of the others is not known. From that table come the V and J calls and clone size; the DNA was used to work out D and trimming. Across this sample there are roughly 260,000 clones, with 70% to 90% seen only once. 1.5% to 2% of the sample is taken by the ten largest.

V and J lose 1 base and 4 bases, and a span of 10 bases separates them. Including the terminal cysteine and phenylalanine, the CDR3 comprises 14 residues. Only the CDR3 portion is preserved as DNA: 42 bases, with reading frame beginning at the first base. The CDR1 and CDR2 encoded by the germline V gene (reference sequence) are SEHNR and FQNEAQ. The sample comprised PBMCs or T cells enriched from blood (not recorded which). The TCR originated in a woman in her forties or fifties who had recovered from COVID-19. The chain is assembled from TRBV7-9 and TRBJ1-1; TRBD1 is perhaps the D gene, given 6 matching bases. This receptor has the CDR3 CASSLGTAFTEAFF. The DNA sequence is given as TGTGCCAGCAGCTTAGGGACAGCCTTCACTGAAGCTTTCTTT.